This entry describes one T cell receptor beta chain. Its antigen remains unidentified. The source of the sample is a study of T-cell reconstitution after alpha-beta-depleted transplantation in children. The study, taken as a whole, reports: The origin of alpha-beta T cells about two months after transplant was reportedly several hundred expanded graft clones.

The authors prepared the TCRbeta library with unique molecular identifiers. TCRdb re-called the PCR reads through MiXCR, storing one row per CDR3 protein. Among over 85,000 distinct CDR3 sequences listed, under 9% were seen once. The V and J ends lost 4 bases and 0 bases respectively, with 6 bases between them. The germline V gene encodes CDR1 SQVTM and CDR2 ANQGSEA. This CDR3 comprises 13 residues. The material was PBMCs, obtained before TCRalphabeta/CD19-depleted stem cell transplant. The chain links TRBV29-1 to TRBJ1-4; D is possibly TRBD1 (6 bases). The clonotype was recovered from a boy between 2 and 10 years old with acute lymphoblastic leukemia, due to receive a stem cell transplant. CDR3 nucleotides: TGCAGCGTTGGACAGGCAACTAATGAAAAACTGTTTTTT. Translated, it gives CSVGQATNEKLFF.